The 28 T cell receptor beta chains below all came from one sample that was sequenced in a study of cytomegalovirus exposure and HLA in healthy donors. Libraries were prepared by immunoSEQ multiplex PCR; TCRdb keeps only in-frame clonotypes and omits some of them. The sample yields approximately 130,000 clones, over 65% seen once. The sample comprised PBMCs. All receptors come from a young woman in good health and CMV-seronegative.

The chain carries TRBV11-2 and TRBJ2-3; 7 bases align to TRBD1. This CDR3 contains 15 residues. V trimming: 1 base; J trimming: 2 bases; junction bases outside the gene matches: 3. Germline-derived CDR1 and CDR2 are SGHAT and FQNNGV. For the CDR3, the DNA is TGTGCCAGCAGCTTAGGGACAGGACCCACAGATACGCAGTATTTT. Encoded protein: CASSLGTGPTDTQYF.

V gene TRBV7-1 combines with J gene TRBJ1-2; tentative D call: TRBD1 (5 bases). TRBV7-1 falls under the ORF class, with uncertain function. The CDR3 is 14 residues long. V gave up 5 bases and J gave up 0 bases, with 10 bases separating them. The DNA for the CDR3 is TGTGCCAGCAGCCACGACAGCGCTAACTATGGCTACACCTTC. This sequence encodes CASSHDSANYGYTF.

The V call is TRBV9, the J call TRBJ1-1; D is undetermined. The V end lost 2 bases, the J end lost 4 bases, and 12 bases lay between the germline ends. Germline V gene data show CDR1 as SGDLS and CDR2 as YYNGEE. This CDR3 has 14 amino acids. The CDR3 loop reads CASSVTGHTTEAFF. DNA of the CDR3: TGTGCCAGCAGCGTGACGGGTCATACCACTGAAGCTTTCTTT.

This clone was recorded once. The chain carries TRBV6-1 and TRBJ2-7; D remains ambiguous. CDR1 MNHNS and CDR2 SASEGT come from the germline V gene. The ends were cut back, 2 bases at V and 7 bases at J, with 9 bases in the middle. The length of the CDR3 is 12 residues. The CDR3 DNA is TGTGCCAGCAGTGAACTAGTTGGAGAGCAGTACTTC. It specifies CASSELVGEQYF.

This clone has a handful of counts. The J gene is TRBJ2-3, the V gene TRBV14, with TRBD2 matching over 13 bases. V trimming: 3 bases; J trimming: 6 bases; junction bases outside the gene matches: 3. Looked up from germline, CDR1 is SGHDN and CDR2 is FVKESK. The CDR3 covers 15 residues. CDR3 sequence (DNA): TGTGCCAGCAGCCACGGACTAGCGGGGGTGGATACGCAGTATTTT. Translated, it gives CASSHGLAGVDTQYF.

This clone was recorded only once. The chain links TRBV2 to TRBJ2-3; 8 bases agree with TRBD2. Trimming removed 6 bases from V and 0 bases from J; junction bases left unmatched: 5. This CDR3 comprises 15 residues. CDR1 and CDR2 from the germline V gene are SNHLY and FYNNEI. The DNA for the CDR3 is TGTGCCAGCAGGAGCGGGGGTTTGAGCACAGATACGCAGTATTTT. It specifies CASRSGGLSTDTQYF.

The rearrangement uses TRBV19 and TRBJ2-3; 10 nucleotides agree with TRBD2. CDR1 LNHDA and CDR2 SQIVND come from the germline V gene (reference sequence). CDR3 length equals 17 residues. Trimming cost V 3 bases and J 0 bases; bases outside gene matches: 6. CDR3 nucleotides: TGTGCCAGTAGTATGTGGCTAGCGGGAGCTAGCACAGATACGCAGTATTTT. Its translation is CASSMWLAGASTDTQYF.

This chain links TRBV10-1 with TRBJ1-2, with 9 positions matching TRBD1. The ends lost 0 bases at V and 1 base at J; junction bases unmatched: 3. This CDR3 spans 16 amino acids. Germline CDR1 and CDR2: WNHNN and SYGVQD (reference sequence). DNA for the CDR3: TGCGCCAGCAGTGAGTCCGACAGGGGGGTTAACTATGGCTACACCTTC. Translating gives CASSESDRGVNYGYTF.

This sequence joins TRBV15 and TRBJ1-2; TRBD1 might be the D (6 bases). CDR1 and CDR2 (germline): LNHNV, YYDKDF (reference sequence). Trimming left V 0 bases short and J 4 bases short, with 12 bases between. The CDR3 spans 15 residues. The CDR3 reads CATSRDATGGYGYTF. DNA of the CDR3: TGTGCCACCAGCAGAGATGCGACAGGAGGCTATGGCTACACCTTC.

The chain is built from TRBV5-1 and TRBJ1-4, with TRBD1 identical over 8 bases. CDR1 is SGHRS, CDR2 YFSETQ, per germline. The CDR3 consists of 16 residues. J was trimmed by 2 bases and V by 5 bases; bases with no gene match: 8. In DNA, the CDR3 is TGCGCCAGCAGGAACACAGGGGGAGGCACTAATGAAAAACTGTTTTTT. It codes for CASRNTGGGTNEKLFF. Drawing the rest from reference TRBV5-1 and TRBJ1-4, the complete variable domain is KAGVTQTPRYLIKTRGQQVTLSCSPISGHRSVSWYQQTPGQGLQFLFEYFSETQRNKGNFPGRFSGRQFSNSRSEMNVSTLELGDSALYLCASRNTGGGTNEKLFFGSGTQLSVL.

The J gene is TRBJ2-2, the V gene TRBV10-3; 7 nucleotides align to TRBD1. J gave up 0 bases and V 6 bases, and 7 bases lay outside the gene matches. The CDR3 covers 16 residues. Per germline, CDR1 ENHRY and CDR2 SYGVKD. The CDR3 loop reads CAISARGTANTGELFF. DNA of the CDR3: TGTGCCATCAGCGCGCGAGGGACAGCGAACACCGGGGAGCTGTTTTTT.

The chain joins TRBV2 to TRBJ2-7, with TRBD2 identical over 10 bases. Germline V gene lookup returns CDR1 SNHLY and CDR2 FYNNEI. CDR3 length: 14 amino acids. Trimming cost V 7 bases and J 3 bases; bases outside gene matches: 6. The CDR3 sequence is CASTWTSGNYEQYF. The DNA for the CDR3 is TGTGCCAGCACCTGGACTAGCGGCAACTACGAGCAGTACTTC.

This rearrangement joins TRBV5-1 to TRBJ1-3, with D possibly TRBD1 on 5 matching bases. Trimming took 0 bases from V and 0 from J, leaving 10 bases between them. The CDR3 runs to 16 residues. Per the germline V gene, CDR1 is SGHRS and CDR2 is YFSETQ. Written as DNA, the CDR3 is TGCGCCAGCAGCTTGGTGGGGCAGAACTCTGGAAACACCATATATTTT. This sequence encodes CASSLVGQNSGNTIYF.

This clone came up once. Other DNA sequences in the same sample also yield this CDR3. The chain has TRBV27 and TRBJ1-1, with 9 bases identical to TRBD1. The V and J ends lost 3 bases and 2 bases, in that order; junction bases with no gene match: 4. There are 15 residues in the CDR3. Germline values: CDR1 MNHEY, CDR2 SMNVEV (reference sequence). The CDR3 region has the DNA TGTGCCAGCAGTTTCGGGACAGGGCTCAACACTGAAGCTTTCTTT. Its protein is CASSFGTGLNTEAFF.

The chain recombines TRBV5-4 with TRBJ1-5, with 9 bases aligning to TRBD1. Germline V gene data show CDR1 as SGHNT and CDR2 as YYREEE (reference sequence). J was trimmed by 7 bases and V by 4 bases; bases with no gene match: 9. This CDR3 region has 15 residues. The CDR3 bases are TGTGCCAGCAGCGCGGGTACAGGGGGCCAGCAGCCCCAGCATTTT. Its protein is CASSAGTGGQQPQHF. The complete variable domain, with remaining parts taken from reference TRBV5-4 and TRBJ1-5, reads ETGVTQSPTHLIKTRGQQVTLRCSSQSGHNTVSWYQQALGQGPQFIFQYYREEENGRGNFPPRFSGLQFPNYSSELNVNALELDDSALYLCASSAGTGGQQPQHFGDGTRLSIL.

The V and J genes are TRBV5-1 and TRBJ2-1; a weak D match, TRBD2 (6 bases). Trimming took 4 bases from V and 0 from J, leaving 8 bases between them. CDR1 and CDR2 from the germline V gene are SGHRS and YFSETQ. The CDR3 length is 14 residues. In DNA, the CDR3 is TGCGCCAGCAGCCGGGGGAGCTCCTACAATGAGCAGTTCTTC. Its translation: CASSRGSSYNEQFF.

The V and J genes are TRBV4-1 and TRBJ1-1, with D maybe TRBD1 (5 bases). The CDR3 length is 16 residues. The V end lost 0 bases, the J end lost 1 base, and 12 bases lay between the germline ends. Germline lookup yields CDR1 MGHRA and CDR2 YSYEKL. The CDR3 DNA reads as TGCGCCAGCAGCCAAGAACCGGGACTCTCGAACACTGAAGCTTTCTTT. Amino acid sequence: CASSQEPGLSNTEAFF.

The V gene is TRBV4-1, the J gene TRBJ1-5, with TRBD1 matching over 7 bases. Trimming cost V 0 bases and J 0 bases; bases outside gene matches: 8. From germline, CDR1 is MGHRA and CDR2 YSYEKL. The CDR3 totals 18 residues. The CDR3 region is CASSQEWTGAYSNQPQHF. Written as DNA, the CDR3 is TGCGCCAGCAGCCAAGAGTGGACAGGAGCATATAGCAATCAGCCCCAGCATTTT.

The chain recombines TRBV6-6 with TRBJ2-3; D is uncertain. The V end lost 0 bases, the J end lost 4 bases, and 8 bases lay between the germline ends. Germline assignment: CDR1 MNHNY and CDR2 SVGAGI (reference sequence). This CDR3 has 14 amino acids. In nucleotides, the CDR3 is TGTGCCAGCAGTTACTCCCAGACTTCAGATACGCAGTATTTT. Its protein product is CASSYSQTSDTQYF.

To note about this clone: In the same sample, other DNA sequences code for this CDR3. In nucleotides, the CDR3 is TGTGCCAGCAGCTTAGGACTAGTGGGCCACAATGAGCAGTTCTTC. Its translation is CASSLGLVGHNEQFF. This chain connects TRBV7-6 to TRBJ2-1, with D perhaps matching TRBD2 (6 bases). Germline V gene lookup returns CDR1 SGHVS and CDR2 FNYEAQ. The CDR3 covers 15 residues. V lost 1 base to trimming and J lost 5 bases, with 12 bases between them.

The chain is built from TRBV4-3 and TRBJ1-4; 11 nucleotides align to TRBD1. Germline lookup yields CDR1 LGHNA and CDR2 YSLEER. The CDR3 spans 15 residues. Trimming took 3 bases from V and 9 from J; bases not matched to a gene: 6. For the CDR3, the DNA is TGCGCCAGCAGCCAGGACAGGGGGCGTTCTAAAAAACTGTTTTTT. It encodes CASSQDRGRSKKLFF.

This chain joins TRBV15 and TRBJ1-1; the D is unclear. This CDR3 contains 16 residues. Trimming pared 0 bases from V and 4 bases from J, leaving 15 bases between. CDR1 LNHNV and CDR2 YYDKDF come from the germline V gene (reference sequence). The chain's CDR3 is CATSRDPKRRVTEAFF. As DNA, the CDR3 is TGTGCCACCAGCAGAGATCCAAAAAGGCGGGTCACTGAAGCTTTCTTT. Combining the CDR3 with reference TRBV15 and TRBJ1-1 gives the whole variable domain DAMVIQNPRYQVTQFGKPVTLSCSQTLNHNVMYWYQQKSSQAPKLLFHYYDKDFNNEADTPDNFQSRRPNTSFCFLDIRSPGLGDTAMYLCATSRDPKRRVTEAFFGQGTRLTVV.

The CDR3, as DNA: TGTGCCAGCAGTTACTCGGCAGGGCGAGGCACAGATACGCAGTATTTT. Its translation: CASSYSAGRGTDTQYF. J is TRBJ2-3 and V is TRBV6-6; perhaps TRBD1 as D (5 bases). The germline V gene encodes CDR1 MNHNY and CDR2 SVGAGI (reference sequence). V was trimmed by 0 bases and J by 1 base, leaving 11 bases between them. The length of the CDR3 is 16 residues.

The chain is built from TRBV19 and TRBJ2-1; 7 bases match TRBD2. The length of the CDR3 is 17 residues. In germline, CDR1 is LNHDA, CDR2 SQIVND (reference sequence). Unmatched junction bases numbered 14, after V lost 5 bases and J lost 4 bases. The CDR3 here is CASSGTRRGGKYNEQFF. CDR3 in DNA: TGTGCCAGTAGTGGTACCAGAAGGGGAGGGAAATACAATGAGCAGTTCTTC.

The chain couples TRBV13 to TRBJ1-1; tentative D call: TRBD1 (5 bases). Germline V CDR1 and CDR2: PRHDT, FYEKMQ (reference sequence). V was cut by 5 bases and J by 2 bases, with 18 bases left in between. CDR3 length: 16 amino acids. The CDR3 DNA reads as TGTGCCAGCAGCCCCGCGGGATCAGGGATAAACACTGAAGCTTTCTTT. Translation gives CASSPAGSGINTEAFF.

In its sample, this clone was seen once. The J gene is TRBJ1-1, the V gene TRBV5-1, with D possibly matching TRBD1 (6 bases). From germline, CDR1 is SGHRS and CDR2 YFSETQ. The V gene lost 7 bases and the J gene lost 3 bases, with 16 bases spanning the gap. The CDR3 has 14 residues. CDR3 DNA: TGCGCCAGCGCCCAACTAGGGGGGGACACTGAAGCTTTCTTT. Protein product: CASAQLGGDTEAFF.

V gene TRBV30 combines with J gene TRBJ2-7, with D possibly matching TRBD2 (7 bases). This CDR3 region has 18 residues. Germline CDR1 GTSNPN, CDR2 SVGIG (reference sequence). V was trimmed by 0 bases and J by 4 bases, leaving 25 bases between them. The CDR3, as DNA: TGTGCCTGGAGTGTAGGGGGGGGCAGCTCCCTCGTGGTATACGAGCAGTACTTC. Protein product: CAWSVGGGSSLVVYEQYF.

The V and J genes are TRBV19 and TRBJ2-1, with TRBD2 matching over 10 bases. Looked up from germline, CDR1 is LNHDA and CDR2 is SQIVND (reference sequence). J lost 0 bases, V lost 2 bases, and 4 bases had no gene match. The CDR3 is 17 residues long. The CDR3 DNA reads as TGTGCCAGTAGTATAAGGAGCGGGGGGGCCTCCTACAATGAGCAGTTCTTC. This translates into CASSIRSGGASYNEQFF.